Listed below are T cell receptor beta chains from one sample, sequenced in a study of T cell repertoires in cytomegalovirus infection. Their cognate antigens are unknown. TCRdb independently ran MiXCR on the reads; one entry per CDR3 protein. The profile shows about 78,000 distinct CDR3 sequences, about 40% of them singletons. The input for sequencing was CD8+ T cells from cultured PBMCs, taken from culture after CMV antigen stimulation. These receptors originate from a human donor in good health (CMV status not recorded). Some clones in this sample may be carry-over from other donors' samples. Each CDR3 is given with its conserved first and last residue. A D gene is named only where the DNA matches it firmly. Only some rows state a clone size, as once, few, many or a class for expanded clones.

>TRBV27|-|TRBJ2-1|-
CASSSTGTQAYNEQFF
TGTGCCAGCAGTTCCACCGGGACGCAGGCCTACAATGAGCAGTTCTTC
>TRBV29-1|-|TRBJ1-2|many
CSVDRGNYGYTF
TGCAGCGTTGACCGGGGGAACTATGGCTACACCTTC
>TRBV2|-|TRBJ1-1|-
CATVGTRVTEAFF
TGTGCCACAGTCGGTACCAGGGTAACTGAAGCTTTCTTT
>TRBV27|-|TRBJ1-2|few
CASTTNPFNYGYTF
TGTGCCAGCACCACTAACCCCTTTAACTATGGCTACACCTTC
>TRBV15|-|TRBJ2-1|-
CATSRDLGSRNEQFF
TGTGCCACCAGCAGAGATCTTGGAAGCCGAAATGAGCAGTTCTTC
>TRBV14|-|TRBJ1-1|-
CASSQMGRGLKNTEAFF
TGTGCCAGCAGCCAAATGGGGCGCGGGTTGAAAAACACTGAAGCTTTCTTT
>TRBV6-1|TRBD1|TRBJ1-5|-
CATRDRGVYSNQPQHF
TGTGCCACCAGGGACAGGGGCGTATATAGCAATCAGCCCCAGCATTTT
>TRBV7-9|-|TRBJ1-1|-
CASSFPKSLTEAFF
TGTGCCAGCAGCTTCCCGAAAAGCTTAACTGAAGCTTTCTTT
>TRBV12-3/TRBV12-4|-|TRBJ1-4|-
CASSTTRRGATNEKLFF
TGTGCCAGCAGCACAACCCGCAGGGGAGCAACTAATGAAAAACTGTTTTTT
>TRBV9|TRBD1|TRBJ2-2|few
CASSVYRGDHTGELFF
TGTGCCAGCAGCGTTTACAGGGGGGATCACACCGGGGAGCTGTTTTTT
>TRBV7-4|-|TRBJ1-2|-
CASSLASGGLGPNYGYTF
TGTGCCAGCAGCTTAGCGTCAGGTGGATTGGGGCCTAACTATGGCTACACCTTC
>TRBV4-1|-|TRBJ2-7|-
CASSQGYGVSYEQYF
TGCGCCAGCAGCCAAGGTTACGGGGTTAGCTACGAGCAGTACTTC
>TRBV2|-|TRBJ1-3|-
CASKGEILSGNTIYF
TGTGCCAGCAAAGGTGAAATACTCTCTGGAAACACCATATATTTT
>TRBV12-3/TRBV12-4|-|TRBJ2-7|few
CASSPSLTAPPSEQYF
TGTGCCAGCAGTCCTTCTTTGACAGCTCCTCCTTCCGAGCAGTACTTC
>TRBV3-1|-|TRBJ1-6|-
CASSQGYSYNSPLHF
TGTGCCAGCAGCCAGGGATACTCCTATAATTCACCCCTCCACTTT
>TRBV7-2|-|TRBJ1-2|few
CASSFPRRVGYGYTF
TGTGCCAGCAGCTTCCCTCGGAGGGTAGGCTATGGCTACACCTTC
>TRBV5-1|-|TRBJ2-6|-
CASSLVQGPHSGANVLTF
TGCGCCAGCAGCTTGGTGCAGGGCCCGCACTCTGGGGCCAACGTCCTGACTTTC
>TRBV7-9|TRBD2|TRBJ2-1|-
CASRRPGLAGGGSYNEQFF
TGTGCCAGCAGACGCCCAGGGCTAGCGGGGGGTGGCTCCTACAATGAGCAGTTCTTC
>TRBV7-9|-|TRBJ1-2|-
CASRPPGTAVGYTF
TGTGCCAGCAGACCCCCCGGGACGGCGGTCGGCTACACCTTC
>TRBV5-1|TRBD1|TRBJ1-1|many
CASSGQGAYTEAFF
TGCGCCAGCAGCGGACAGGGGGCTTACACTGAAGCTTTCTTT
>TRBV20-1|-|TRBJ1-2|once
CSARDLQKPEDLYGYTF
TGCAGTGCTAGAGATCTCCAGAAACCCGAGGACCTCTATGGCTACACCTTC
>TRBV19|-|TRBJ2-6|few
CASSLALSGANVLTF
TGTGCCAGTAGTTTAGCCCTCTCTGGGGCCAACGTCCTGACTTTC
>TRBV11-3|TRBD1|TRBJ1-1|few
CASSARGQGETEAFF
TGTGCCAGCAGCGCTAGGGGACAGGGAGAAACTGAAGCTTTCTTT
>TRBV12-5|-|TRBJ2-5|few
CASGQSGPQETQYF
TGTGCTAGTGGTCAGAGCGGGCCTCAAGAGACCCAGTACTTC
>TRBV6-2/TRBV6-3|-|TRBJ2-3|-
CASRGPQGTDTQYF
TGTGCCAGCAGAGGACCTCAGGGGACAGATACGCAGTATTTT
>TRBV6-1|-|TRBJ1-5|-
CASSELPTEDQPQHF
TGTGCCAGCAGTGAGCTCCCGACGGAAGATCAGCCCCAGCATTTT
>TRBV5-4|-|TRBJ2-3|-
CASSLETANTLYF
TGTGCCAGCAGCTTGGAAACTGCAAATACGCTGTATTTT
>TRBV12-3/TRBV12-4|TRBD1|TRBJ2-1|few
CASSLTTGVHEQFF
TGTGCCAGCAGTTTAACGACAGGGGTCCATGAGCAGTTCTTC
>TRBV20-1|-|TRBJ1-1|-
CSATPPTGNTEAFF
TGCAGTGCCACCCCCCCGACAGGGAACACTGAAGCTTTCTTT
>TRBV27|TRBD1|TRBJ1-5|few
CASSLGQINQPQHF
TGTGCCAGCAGTTTGGGACAGATCAATCAGCCCCAGCATTTT
>TRBV12-3/TRBV12-4|-|TRBJ1-1|-
CASSFDQGIYTEAFF
TGTGCCAGCAGTTTTGATCAGGGCATATACACTGAAGCTTTCTTT
>TRBV12-3/TRBV12-4|TRBD1|TRBJ1-4|few
CASGETGLDEKLFF
TGTGCCAGCGGGGAGACAGGGTTGGACGAAAAACTGTTTTTT
>TRBV7-2|-|TRBJ2-3|-
CASSLAGYSTDTQYF
TGTGCCAGCAGCTTAGCAGGGTACAGCACAGATACGCAGTATTTT
>TRBV7-2|-|TRBJ2-1|-
CASSLYYEQFF
TGTGCCAGCAGCTTATACTATGAGCAGTTCTTC
>TRBV29-1|-|TRBJ2-7|-
CSVLSDRSYEQYF
TGCAGCGTGTTATCCGACAGGAGCTACGAGCAGTACTTC
>TRBV6-5|-|TRBJ1-6|-
CASSYGSPSEGSPLHF
TGTGCCAGCAGTTACGGATCACCCTCTGAGGGTTCACCCCTCCACTTT
>TRBV5-5|TRBD2|TRBJ2-5|-
CASSSPGLAGGETQYF
TGTGCCAGCAGCTCCCCGGGACTAGCGGGGGGAGAGACCCAGTACTTC
>TRBV6-6|TRBD2|TRBJ2-5|-
CASSHGLAGGQETQYF
TGTGCCAGCAGTCACGGACTAGCGGGGGGCCAAGAGACCCAGTACTTC
>TRBV6-6|TRBD2|TRBJ2-7|-
CASTLGLAGRNFYF
TGTGCCAGCACCCTCGGGCTAGCGGGGAGAAATTTCTACTTC
>TRBV10-3|TRBD2|TRBJ2-2|-
CATRVAGGNTGELFF
TGTGCCACCAGAGTAGCGGGGGGGAACACCGGGGAGCTGTTTTTT
>TRBV6-6|-|TRBJ2-7|few
CASSYVTGSSNEQYF
TGTGCCAGCAGTTACGTCACAGGGTCATCCAACGAGCAGTACTTC
>TRBV4-1|-|TRBJ1-4|-
CASSTDDEKLFF
TGCGCCAGCAGCACTGACGATGAAAAACTGTTTTTT
>TRBV6-1|TRBD1|TRBJ1-1|few
CASRRWAGGMNTEAFF
TGTGCCAGCAGACGATGGGCAGGGGGCATGAACACTGAAGCTTTCTTT
>TRBV7-4|TRBD1|TRBJ2-7|-
CASSHRDRGHEQYF
TGTGCCAGCAGCCACCGGGACAGGGGGCACGAGCAGTACTTC
>TRBV7-9|TRBD1|TRBJ1-2|-
CAGAGGQGFWLF
TGTGCCGGCGCGGGGGGACAGGGATTTTGGCTCTTC
>TRBV6-1|-|TRBJ2-3|-
CASSLDPDTDTQYF
TGTGCCAGCAGTTTGGATCCTGACACAGATACGCAGTATTTT
>TRBV12-3/TRBV12-4|-|TRBJ1-2|-
CASREEGPSDHFTYGYTF
TGTGCCAGCAGGGAGGAGGGACCTTCCGACCACTTCACCTATGGCTACACCTTC
>TRBV7-9|TRBD1|TRBJ2-7|-
CASSLAWGTGEVYEQYF
TGTGCCAGCAGCTTAGCCTGGGGGACAGGGGAGGTCTACGAGCAGTACTTC
>TRBV7-2|TRBD2|TRBJ2-3|few
CASSPERGESTDTQYF
TGTGCCAGCAGCCCCGAGCGGGGGGAAAGCACAGATACGCAGTATTTT
>TRBV19|-|TRBJ2-7|-
CASSIGENSLYEQYF
TGTGCCAGTAGTATTGGAGAGAACTCCCTTTACGAGCAGTACTTC
>TRBV7-6|-|TRBJ2-7|-
CASSVAGVEEQYF
TGTGCCAGCAGCGTTGCAGGGGTGGAGGAGCAGTACTTC